A single sample is the source of the 27 T cell receptor beta chains below, sequenced in a study of blood T cells in healthy people across ages. A sample-barcoded 5' primer and a J-beta primer mix were used in a second PCR of about 7 to 12 cycles. TCRdb analysed the 5' RACE reads with MiXCR anew, one entry per CDR3 protein. The sample includes about 1.8 million distinct CDR3 sequences, less than 50% of them seen just once. The source material was blood. These TCRs come from a woman aged 40 to 50 in good health.

The gene calls are TRBV20-1 and TRBJ2-3; the D call may be TRBD1 or TRBD2 (6 bases each). Deletions cut 3 bases from V and 1 base from J, with 11 bases between. The germline V gene encodes CDR1 DFQATT and CDR2 SNEGSKA (reference sequence). This CDR3 is 14 amino acids long. CDR3 in amino acids: CSARSRGRTDTQYF. The DNA for the CDR3 is TGCAGTGCTAGGTCCCGGGGGCGCACAGATACGCAGTATTTT.

A remark on this clonotype: At one of its ends the junction is not consistent with the germline gene, which may arise from a read error. The genes are TRBV20-1 and TRBJ2-5; D unresolved. This CDR3 has 14 residues. Germline values: CDR1 DFQATT, CDR2 SNEGSKA (reference sequence). The CDR3 is CSASSPFDQETEYF. Here the CDR3 DNA reads TGCAGTGCTAGCAGCCCATTTGACCAAGAGACCGAGTACTTC.

As to this clonotype: The junction departs from germline at one end; a sequencing error may be responsible. V and J are TRBV7-3 and TRBJ2-1; D might be TRBD2 (6 bases). CDR1 SGHTA and CDR2 FQGTGA come from the germline V gene. The CDR3 is 15 residues long. CDR3 nucleotides: TGTGCCAGCAGCCCAGACAATATAAGACTAGATGAGCGGTTCTTC. Translated, it gives CASSPDNIRLDERFF.

The genes are TRBV6-1 and TRBJ2-1; a possible D gene is TRBD1 (6 bases). The assigned J gene may be wrong: the sequence end matches TRBJ2-7 better. The CDR3 has 15 residues. Germline CDR1 is MNHNS and CDR2 is SASEGT. CDR3 nucleotides: TGTGCCAGCAGTGAAACCAGGGGAACCAACAATGAGCAGTACTTC. It specifies CASSETRGTNNEQYF.

As for this clonotype: One end of the junction varies from germline; a read error may be responsible. The rearrangement joins TRBV29-1 to TRBJ2-1; TRBD2 matches at 12 bases. Looked up from germline, CDR1 is SQVTM and CDR2 is ANQGSEA. The CDR3 has 21 amino acids. This chain's CDR3 is CSVEDQLLAGGLSVSYNEQIF. DNA of the CDR3: TGCAGCGTTGAAGATCAGTTACTAGCGGGGGGCCTGTCGGTCTCCTACAATGAGCAGATCTTC.

The chain has TRBV2 and TRBJ2-4, with 7 bases matching TRBD1. This CDR3 spans 12 amino acids. Germline values: CDR1 SNHLY, CDR2 FYNNEI. V gave up 10 bases and J gave up 15 bases; unmatched junction bases: 15. The CDR3 protein is CATWGQSEQLYF. CDR3 bases: TGTGCCACATGGGGACAGTCTGAACAGTTGTACTTC.

This clonotype was detected only once. The CDR3 is CSANPLGGGRTDTQYF. DNA for the CDR3: TGCAGTGCTAACCCTCTCGGGGGGGGTAGAACAGATACGCAGTATTTT. The V gene is TRBV20-1, the J gene TRBJ2-3; 8 bases agree with TRBD2. This CDR3 has 16 residues. The ends lost 4 bases at V and 3 bases at J; junction bases unmatched: 12. From germline, CDR1 is DFQATT and CDR2 SNEGSKA (reference sequence).

The chain uses TRBV14 and TRBJ2-3; D assignment may be TRBD1 or TRBD2 (5 bases each). CDR3 length: 16 residues. The germline CDR1 and CDR2 sequences are SGHDN and FVKESK. The V end lost 5 bases, the J end lost 4 bases, and 19 bases lay between the germline ends. The CDR3 DNA reads TGTGCCAGCAGCGTCAACGGGGCCCCCCGCCCAGATACGCAGTATTTT. This codes for CASSVNGAPRPDTQYF.

This clonotype has just a few counts. The chain joins TRBV5-1 to TRBJ2-3; D is unclear. The V gene's germline CDR1 is SGHRS and CDR2 YFSETQ. Trimming left V 0 bases short and J 1 base short, with 12 bases between. The CDR3 is 16 amino acids. DNA for the CDR3: TGCGCCAGCAGCTTGGTAACCGGAAGGGGCACAGATACGCAGTATTTT. Its translation is CASSLVTGRGTDTQYF.

To note about this clonotype: Just one base apart from a much larger clone, this may be a read error. This chain connects TRBV28 to TRBJ2-7, with unresolved D. CDR1 and CDR2 from the germline V gene are MDHEN and SYDVKM. Trimming took 5 bases from V and 3 from J, leaving 11 bases between them. The CDR3 totals 13 residues. For the CDR3, the DNA is TGTGCCAGCAGTGTAAATTCCGGCTACGAGCAGTACTTC. It yields the protein CASSVNSGYEQYF. Supplemented by reference TRBV28 and TRBJ2-7, the full variable domain reads DVKVTQSSRYLVKRTGEKVFLECVQDMDHENMFWYRQDPGLGLRLIYFSYDVKMKEKGDIPEGYSVSREKKERFSLILESASTNQTSMYLCASSVNSGYEQYFGPGTRLTVT.

The V and J genes are TRBV6-1 and TRBJ1-2; possible D gene TRBD1, 5 bases. Trimming pared 5 bases from V and 5 bases from J, leaving 18 bases between. Germline CDR1 MNHNS, CDR2 SASEGT. CDR3 length: 15 residues. CDR3: CASSSYQGAEYGYTF. CDR3 coding DNA: TGTGCCAGCAGTTCCTACCAGGGAGCAGAGTATGGCTACACCTTC.

The CDR3 nucleotides are TGCAGCGTTGGGGAGAGGGAGCAGTACTTC. Translating it yields CSVGEREQYF. The rearrangement links TRBV29-1 to TRBJ2-5; a weak D match, TRBD2 (5 bases). Germline-derived CDR1 and CDR2 are SQVTM and ANQGSEA. The CDR3 loop spans 10 amino acids. Trimming pared 4 bases from V and 11 bases from J, leaving 11 bases between.

The J gene is TRBJ2-3, the V gene TRBV28; 8 bases map to TRBD1. After removal of 1 base from V and 5 bases from J, the junction contained 2 bases not matched to a gene. In germline, CDR1 is MDHEN, CDR2 SYDVKM. This CDR3 has 14 amino acids. The CDR3 loop is CASSLSQGGDTQYF. The CDR3 DNA sequence: TGTGCCAGCAGTTTATCACAGGGGGGAGATACGCAGTATTTT.

This clonotype was observed a handful of times. The rearrangement uses TRBV28 and TRBJ2-7; D may be TRBD2 (5 bases). Trimming cost V 6 bases and J 0 bases, with 18 bases left between them. Germline V gene data show CDR1 as MDHEN and CDR2 as SYDVKM. The CDR3 consists of 16 residues. CDR3 DNA: TGTGCCAGCAGGCCGGCACTAAGCGGAAACTCCTACGAGCAGTACTTC. As protein: CASRPALSGNSYEQYF.

In this sample, this clonotype turned up a few times. This sequence joins TRBV27 and TRBJ2-3; 10 nucleotides match TRBD2. Germline assignment: CDR1 MNHEY and CDR2 SMNVEV (reference sequence). Trimming removed 5 bases from V and 2 bases from J; junction bases left unmatched: 10. The CDR3 length is 17 residues. CDR3 bases: TGTGCCAGCAGTCCATCCCTAGCGGGGGCTACCACAGATACGCAGTATTTT. Encoded protein: CASSPSLAGATTDTQYF.

V and J are TRBV20-1 and TRBJ2-3; D uncertain. V was clipped by 5 bases and J by 2 bases, with 8 bases between them. This CDR3 comprises 12 residues. The germline gives CDR1 DFQATT, CDR2 SNEGSKA (reference sequence). Here the CDR3 DNA reads TGCAGTGCTCCAATCGCCACAGATACGCAGTATTTT. Translating gives CSAPIATDTQYF.

V and J are TRBV5-1 and TRBJ2-1, with 7 bases that match TRBD2. Unmatched junction bases numbered 8, after V lost 4 bases and J lost 7 bases. This CDR3 is built from 14 residues. Germline V gene lookup returns CDR1 SGHRS and CDR2 YFSETQ. CDR3 sequence (DNA): TGCGCCAGCAGCCTGGGAGGGCGGGAAAATGAGCAGTTCTTC. Translating it yields CASSLGGRENEQFF.

Remarks on this clonotype: The germline gene is not matched at one end of the junction; a read error may be the cause. V gene TRBV5-1 combines with J gene TRBJ1-4; 7 positions match TRBD1. Germline V CDR1 and CDR2: SGHRS, YFSETQ. The CDR3 has 15 amino acids. CDR3 in amino acids: CASSLSGQSNEELFF. The CDR3, as DNA: TGCGCCAGCAGCCTTTCGGGACAGTCTAATGAAGAACTGTTTTTT.

The chain couples TRBV11-3 to TRBJ2-1; 11 bases match TRBD1. Germline CDR1 reads SGHNT; CDR2 reads YENEEA. The CDR3 runs to 16 residues. J gave up 13 bases and V 5 bases, and 16 bases lay outside the gene matches. The DNA of the CDR3 is TGTGCCAGCAGCCCCGGACAGGGGGCAGATCAAGAGACCCAGTTCTTC. It yields the protein CASSPGQGADQETQFF.

The V call is TRBV25-1, the J call TRBJ2-1; no definite D call. V lost 3 bases and J 7 bases, leaving 10 bases between the germline ends. Germline V lookup: CDR1 MGHDK, CDR2 SYGVNS. The CDR3 loop spans 13 amino acids. CDR3 protein: CASSDYLGNEQFF. In nucleotides, the CDR3 is TGTGCCAGCAGTGATTATCTGGGGAATGAGCAGTTCTTC.

The V gene is TRBV29-1, the J gene TRBJ2-1, with a weak D call TRBD1 (6 bases). CDR3 size: 14 residues. The V end was cut by 7 bases, the J end by 0 bases, with 13 bases between. CDR1 SQVTM and CDR2 ANQGSEA come from the germline V gene. The chain's CDR3 is CSGLRGFSYNEQFF. DNA of the CDR3: TGCAGCGGTCTCAGGGGCTTCTCCTACAATGAGCAGTTCTTC.

The chain links TRBV20-1 to TRBJ2-3; 15 nucleotides align to TRBD2. Germline V lookup: CDR1 DFQATT, CDR2 SNEGSKA (reference sequence). CDR3 length: 18 amino acids. Trimming at V came to 3 bases and at J to 0 bases, leaving 7 bases not matched to a gene. For the CDR3, the DNA is TGCAGTGCTAGGGATGGGACTAGCGGGGGGACGAGCACAGATACGCAGTATTTT. It codes for CSARDGTSGGTSTDTQYF.

The V call is TRBV7-9, the J call TRBJ2-7, with a tentative D call TRBD1 (6 bases). V lost 5 bases, J lost 2 bases, and 13 bases lay in between. Per the germline V gene, CDR1 is SEHNR and CDR2 is FQNEAQ (reference sequence). This CDR3 contains 14 residues. This chain's CDR3 is CASSDSDSTYEQYF. In DNA form, the CDR3 reads TGTGCCAGCAGCGACTCGGACAGTACCTACGAGCAGTACTTC. The full variable domain, completed using reference TRBV7-9 and TRBJ2-7, is DTGVSQNPRHKITKRGQNVTFRCDPISEHNRLYWYRQTLGQGPEFLTYFQNEAQLEKSRLLSDRFSAERPKGSFSTLEIQRTEQGDSAMYLCASSDSDSTYEQYFGPGTRLTVT.

The chain employs TRBV7-2 and TRBJ2-1; D unclear. This CDR3 spans 12 amino acids. Germline V gene sequence: CDR1 SGHTA, CDR2 FQGNSA. The ends were cut back, 5 bases at V and 6 bases at J, with 8 bases in the middle. The CDR3 here is CASSPIANEQFF. DNA for the CDR3: TGTGCCAGCAGCCCCATAGCCAATGAGCAGTTCTTC. The variable domain in full, with the rest retrieved from reference TRBV7-2 and TRBJ2-1, is GAGVSQSPSNKVTEKGKDVELRCDPISGHTALYWYRQSLGQGLEFLIYFQGNSAPDKSGLPSDRFSAERTGGSVSTLTIQRTQQEDSAVYLCASSPIANEQFFGPGTRLTVL.

V usage is TRBV5-1 and J usage is TRBJ2-4; 7 nucleotides align to TRBD1. The J call may be wrong; the DNA end is better matched by TRBJ2-7. CDR1 is SGHRS, CDR2 YFSETQ, per germline. This CDR3 is built from 15 residues. The CDR3 reads CASSLTLGQAYEQYF. CDR3 sequence (DNA): TGCGCCAGCAGCCTCACTTTAGGACAGGCCTACGAGCAGTACTTC.

This sequence joins TRBV6-5 and TRBJ2-3, with D possibly being TRBD1 (6 bases). Germline V CDR1 and CDR2: MNHEY, SVGAGI. Trimming took 2 bases from V and 0 from J, leaving 9 bases between them. CDR3 length: 15 residues. The CDR3 sequence: CASSYQGHSTDTQYF. DNA of the CDR3: TGTGCCAGCAGTTACCAGGGGCATAGCACAGATACGCAGTATTTT.

The chain couples TRBV20-1 to TRBJ2-1; 8 bases are a match to TRBD2. CDR3 length: 12 amino acids. Germline V lookup: CDR1 DFQATT, CDR2 SNEGSKA (reference sequence). The J segment lost 6 bases and the V segment lost 4 bases, leaving 2 bases of the junction unmatched. For the CDR3, the DNA is TGCAGTGCTACGGGGGGGGGCAATGAGCAGTTCTTC. It translates to CSATGGGNEQFF.